These 18 T cell receptor beta chains were sequenced from one sample in a study of T cells in Graves' hyperthyroidism and ophthalmopathy. Amplified TCR beta CDR3 regions came from RNA transcripts. HTBI primers were the set used in a first-round RT-PCR of the TCR CDR3. TCRdb analysed the multiplex PCR reads with MiXCR anew, one entry per CDR3 protein. Of roughly 660,000 distinct CDR3 sequences in the sample, around 15% were seen once. The material sequenced was blood. All receptors derive from a man aged 50-60 years with Graves' hyperthyroidism.

This clonotype has ten or more counts. The genes are TRBV11-2 and TRBJ2-3; the match to TRBD2 covers 13 bases. The germline V gene encodes CDR1 SGHAT and CDR2 FQNNGV. The CDR3 sequence is 15 residues long. V lost 5 bases to trimming and J lost 1 base; unmatched junction nucleotides: 0. Written as DNA, the CDR3 is TGTGCCAGCAGCGGGACTAGCGGGGGCACAGATACGCAGTATTTT. Amino acid sequence: CASSGTSGGTDTQYF. The full variable domain, with the rest looked up from reference TRBV11-2 and TRBJ2-3, is EAGVAQSPRYKIIEKRQSVAFWCNPISGHATLYWYQQILGQGPKLLIQFQNNGVVDDSQLPKDRFSAERLKGVDSTLKIQPAKLEDSAVYLCASSGTSGGTDTQYFGPGTRLTVL.

This chain joins TRBV20-1 and TRBJ2-7, with 11 bases that match TRBD2. Unmatched junction bases numbered 17, after V lost 5 bases and J lost 5 bases. This CDR3 is built from 17 residues. CDR1 DFQATT and CDR2 SNEGSKA come from the germline V gene (reference sequence). The CDR3 region is CSAASTHGTSGRHEQYF. The CDR3 coding sequence is TGCAGTGCTGCCTCGACCCACGGCACTAGCGGGAGACACGAGCAGTACTTC.

J is TRBJ2-1 and V is TRBV28; D is unclear. CDR3 length: 14 residues. Germline loops: CDR1 MDHEN, CDR2 SYDVKM. Trimming removed 1 base at V and 7 bases at J, with 11 bases between. CDR3 loop: CASSLLERLNEQFF. The DNA for the CDR3 is TGTGCCAGCAGTTTATTAGAGCGCTTAAATGAGCAGTTCTTC.

This clonotype appeared many times. The chain employs TRBV2 and TRBJ2-7; tentatively, D is TRBD1 (6 bases). CDR3 length: 15 amino acids. Looked up from germline, CDR1 is SNHLY and CDR2 is FYNNEI. V was pared by 5 bases and J by 2 bases, with 16 bases between. DNA for the CDR3: TGTGCCAGCAGTCAGGACAGCCTTCTTACCTACGAGCAGTACTTC. Residues: CASSQDSLLTYEQYF.

This clonotype was seen a handful of times. The chain combines TRBV6-1 with TRBJ1-5; D uncertain. Germline assignment: CDR1 MNHNS and CDR2 SASEGT. V lost 5 bases, J lost 7 bases, and 24 bases lay in between. There are 17 residues in the CDR3. This CDR3 reads CASSPSFTRYPGQPQHF. CDR3 coding DNA: TGTGCCAGCAGTCCGTCTTTTACACGCTACCCGGGGCAGCCCCAGCATTTT.

The chain carries TRBV10-3 and TRBJ2-1; 9 nucleotides agree with TRBD2. J gave up 1 base and V 6 bases, and 4 bases lay outside the gene matches. Germline V CDR1 and CDR2: ENHRY, SYGVKD. CDR3 size: 15 residues. In DNA form, the CDR3 reads TGTGCCATCAGGGGTAGCGGGAGTTCCTACAATGAGCAGTTCTTC. Translated, it gives CAIRGSGSSYNEQFF.

This clonotype has at least ten counts. V is TRBV5-6 and J is TRBJ1-5, with D uncertain. The CDR3 is 15 amino acids. Germline values: CDR1 SGHDT, CDR2 YYEEEE. Deletions cut 4 bases from V and 0 bases from J, with 11 bases between. This CDR3 is CASSTGSHSNQPQHF. CDR3 in DNA: TGTGCCAGCAGCACTGGGAGCCATAGCAATCAGCCCCAGCATTTT.

In its sample, this clonotype was seen many times. The J gene is TRBJ2-7, the V gene TRBV6-2 or TRBV6-3; TRBD1 aligns across 7 bases. The CDR3 sequence is 14 residues long. J gave up 5 bases and V 7 bases, and 11 bases lay outside the gene matches. CDR1 is MNHEY, CDR2 SVGEGT, per germline. The CDR3 DNA is TGTGCCAGCAAGGCTGGCAGGGGGTTAGACGAGCAGTACTTC. This translates into CASKAGRGLDEQYF.

This clonotype was detected only a few times. The chain's CDR3 is CASISGDTRETQYF. CDR3 DNA sequence: TGTGCCAGCATCTCGGGAGATACGAGAGAGACCCAGTACTTC. V and J are TRBV6-1 and TRBJ2-5, with D perhaps TRBD2 (6 bases). The CDR3 spans 14 residues. Germline V CDR1 and CDR2: MNHNS, SASEGT. The V end was cut by 7 bases, the J end by 4 bases, with 16 bases between.

There are a few counts of this clonotype. The J gene is TRBJ2-7, the V gene TRBV20-1; 10 bases are shared with TRBD2. The CDR3 contains 15 residues. Per the germline V gene, CDR1 is DFQATT and CDR2 is SNEGSKA (reference sequence). The J segment lost 6 bases and the V segment lost 2 bases, leaving 10 bases of the junction unmatched. The DNA of the CDR3 is TGCAGTGCTAGAACCCTTGCTAGCGGGAGACCCGAGCAGTACTTC. It yields the protein CSARTLASGRPEQYF.

The V call is TRBV5-1, the J call TRBJ2-3; D possibly corresponds to TRBD2 (5 bases). The CDR3 spans 15 residues. Per germline, CDR1 SGHRS and CDR2 YFSETQ. V gave up 6 bases and J gave up 0 bases, with 14 bases separating them. CDR3 sequence (DNA): TGCGCCAGCACCCGAAGGCCGGGAAGCACAGATACGCAGTATTTT. Its protein is CASTRRPGSTDTQYF.

The V gene is TRBV3-1, the J gene TRBJ2-7; TRBD2 is a possible D gene (5 bases). CDR1 is LGHDT, CDR2 YNNKEL, per germline (reference sequence). The CDR3 is 15 residues long. V shed 1 base and J shed 3 bases, with 13 bases lying between them. CDR3 DNA sequence: TGTGCCAGCAGCCAAGCGCCGGACTGGAACTACGAGCAGTACTTC. It is translated as CASSQAPDWNYEQYF.

This clonotype was picked up one time. The rearrangement uses TRBV2 and TRBJ2-5, with D possibly being TRBD2 (5 bases). The V gene lost 7 bases and the J gene lost 0 bases, with 18 bases spanning the gap. This CDR3 spans 16 amino acids. Germline V lookup: CDR1 SNHLY, CDR2 FYNNEI. This CDR3 is CASTEDLGLYQETQYF. The CDR3 bases are TGTGCCAGCACGGAGGATCTGGGCCTATACCAAGAGACCCAGTACTTC.

The table lists this clonotype with a few counts. The chain is built from TRBV12-3 or TRBV12-4 and TRBJ1-5, with D possibly being TRBD1 (6 bases). Trimming cost V 6 bases and J 7 bases, with 13 bases left between them. The CDR3 runs to 13 residues. The CDR3 loop reads CASSHRVLQPQHF. The CDR3 nucleotides read TGTGCCAGCAGCCACAGGGTTCTACAGCCCCAGCATTTT.

V and J are TRBV2 and TRBJ2-2, with 7 positions matching TRBD1. Germline loops: CDR1 SNHLY, CDR2 FYNNEI. The length of the CDR3 is 13 residues. With 9 bases clipped from V and 7 bases from J, the junction kept 8 bases outside the gene matches. In nucleotides, the CDR3 is TGTGCCAGTCGACAGGGCACGGACGGGGAGCTGTTTTTT. Its translation: CASRQGTDGELFF.

This clonotype was detected only a few times. The chain couples TRBV19 to TRBJ2-1; D might be TRBD1 (6 bases). CDR3 length: 14 residues. Germline V lookup: CDR1 LNHDA, CDR2 SQIVND (reference sequence). V lost 7 bases to trimming and J lost 9 bases, with 19 bases between them. CDR3 coding DNA: TGTGCCAGTAAGATACAGGGTACCCCGGGTGAGCAGTTCTTC. Translating gives CASKIQGTPGEQFF.

The chain combines TRBV7-2 with TRBJ1-5; perhaps TRBD1 as D (5 bases). CDR1 and CDR2 (germline): SGHTA, FQGNSA. The CDR3 has 18 amino acids. The ends were cut back, 4 bases at V and 2 bases at J, with 21 bases in the middle. The CDR3 DNA follows: TGTGCCAGCAGCTCAGACCGGGACTATTATGGGGGCAATCAGCCCCAGCATTTT. Translating it yields CASSSDRDYYGGNQPQHF.

About this clonotype itself: Compared with germline, one end of the junction differs, possibly owing to a read error. The V call is TRBV10-2, the J call TRBJ2-7; no clear D. The V gene's germline CDR1 is WSHSY and CDR2 SAAADI. The CDR3 spans 13 residues. The CDR3 spells CASRLTATYERYF. CDR3 DNA: TGCGCCAGCAGGTTGACGGCAACCTACGAGCGGTACTTC.